What follows are 27 T cell receptor beta chains derived from one specimen sequenced in a study of T cell changes during pregnancy in multiple sclerosis. Clones were sequenced by immunoSEQ multiplex PCR, and TCRdb holds only the in-frame ones, with some missing. The sample has approximately 69,000 clones, less than 95% seen once. Sequenced material: peripheral blood, taken in the third trimester of pregnancy. Receptors were obtained from a female donor with multiple sclerosis, enrolled in a pregnancy study.

This clone is a singleton in its sample. This chain links TRBV5-6 with TRBJ2-1; D might be TRBD2 (5 bases). The CDR3 length is 12 residues. Germline CDR1 reads SGHDT; CDR2 reads YYEEEE. Trimming left V 4 bases short and J 11 bases short, with 13 bases between. The CDR3 is CASSPGVPKQFF. CDR3 DNA: TGTGCCAGCAGCCCCGGGGTTCCTAAGCAGTTCTTC.

This clone is a singleton in its sample. J is TRBJ1-6 and V is TRBV7-2; 9 bases are shared with TRBD1. Germline V gives CDR1 SGHTA, CDR2 FQGNSA. The CDR3 has 19 amino acids. V was pared by 5 bases and J by 4 bases, with 15 bases of the junction left unmatched. Here the CDR3 reads CASSDDLGQGDIYNSPLHF. CDR3 bases: TGTGCCAGCAGCGACGATCTGGGACAGGGTGATATTTATAATTCACCCCTCCACTTT.

The chain has TRBV11-3 and TRBJ2-2; maybe TRBD2 (5 bases). Deletions cut 5 bases from V and 6 bases from J, with 10 bases between. The CDR3 is made up of 13 amino acids. In germline, CDR1 is SGHNT, CDR2 YENEEA. Here the CDR3 DNA reads TGTGCCAGCAGCCCCACTAGTTCCGGGGAGCTGTTTTTT. As protein: CASSPTSSGELFF.

This chain uses TRBV27 with TRBJ1-5, with D hard to call. V was shortened by 5 bases and J by 1 base, with 9 bases between the two germline ends. Germline V gene sequence: CDR1 MNHEY, CDR2 SMNVEV (reference sequence). The length of the CDR3 is 14 residues. CDR3 in amino acids: CASSPAGSNQPQHF. In nucleotides, the CDR3 is TGTGCCAGCAGTCCCGCGGGGAGCAATCAGCCCCAGCATTTT.

This clone occurred a few times. The chain links TRBV7-2 to TRBJ1-2, with 7 bases that match TRBD1. Germline loops: CDR1 SGHTA, CDR2 FQGNSA. Trimming cost V 5 bases and J 7 bases; bases outside gene matches: 10. The CDR3 totals 14 residues. In nucleotides, the CDR3 is TGTGCCAGCAGCCCGGGGGTAGGGGGCGGTGGCTACACCTTC. This codes for CASSPGVGGGGYTF. The full variable domain, in which reference TRBV7-2 and TRBJ1-2 provide the parts outside the CDR3, is GAGVSQSPSNKVTEKGKDVELRCDPISGHTALYWYRQSLGQGLEFLIYFQGNSAPDKSGLPSDRFSAERTGGSVSTLTIQRTQQEDSAVYLCASSPGVGGGGYTFGSGTRLTVV.

V and J are TRBV6-1 and TRBJ1-1, with TRBD1 matching over 9 bases. CDR3 length equals 12 residues. Germline CDR1 reads MNHNS; CDR2 reads SASEGT. Trimming took 5 bases from V and 8 from J; bases not matched to a gene: 3. Written as DNA, the CDR3 is TGTGCCAGCAGTAAACAGGGGGCGGAAGCTTTCTTT. Translation gives CASSKQGAEAFF.

The rearrangement links TRBV5-4 to TRBJ2-5; TRBD2 matches at 8 bases. The CDR3 has 13 residues. V lost 7 bases to trimming and J lost 4 bases; unmatched junction nucleotides: 6. The germline gives CDR1 SGHNT, CDR2 YYREEE (reference sequence). The CDR3 bases are TGTGCCAGCTCCATAGCGGGGTTAGAGACCCAGTACTTC. Its translation: CASSIAGLETQYF.

V is TRBV5-4 and J is TRBJ2-1, with a tentative D call TRBD1 (6 bases). V was trimmed by 1 base and J by 2 bases, leaving 10 bases between them. This CDR3 region has 15 residues. Germline CDR1 is SGHNT and CDR2 is YYREEE (reference sequence). In DNA form, the CDR3 reads TGTGCCAGCAGCTTGTCCAGGGACACCTACAATGAGCAGTTCTTC. It translates to CASSLSRDTYNEQFF.

The genes are TRBV14 and TRBJ2-3, with D tentatively TRBD2 (6 bases). Germline V gene sequence: CDR1 SGHDN, CDR2 FVKESK. This CDR3 spans 16 amino acids. V was pared by 0 bases and J by 2 bases, with 12 bases between. The CDR3 coding sequence is TGTGCCAGCAGCCAAGATCTACTAGCAGCCACAGATACGCAGTATTTT. Its protein is CASSQDLLAATDTQYF.

This chain links TRBV4-1 with TRBJ1-4; the D is unclear. V was cut by 0 bases and J by 5 bases, with 10 bases left in between. Looked up from germline, CDR1 is MGHRA and CDR2 is YSYEKL. The length of the CDR3 is 15 residues. The CDR3 region is CASSQDPPRNEKLFF. The CDR3 nucleotides are TGCGCCAGCAGCCAAGATCCGCCGCGGAATGAAAAACTGTTTTTT.

The genes are TRBV7-3 and TRBJ2-6, with TRBD2 identical over 13 bases. Germline trimming cut 5 bases from V and 0 bases from J; bases unmatched to any gene: 4. The germline V gene has CDR1 SGHTA and CDR2 FQGTGA. The CDR3 is made up of 18 amino acids. The DNA of the CDR3 is TGTGCCAGCAGCGAAACTAGCGGGGGGGTCTCTGGGGCCAACGTCCTGACTTTC. Amino acids: CASSETSGGVSGANVLTF.

This clone was detected once. Other DNA sequences from this sample encode an identical CDR3 as well. The genes are TRBV5-1 and TRBJ2-7, with D perhaps matching TRBD1 (7 bases). Germline V gene lookup returns CDR1 SGHRS and CDR2 YFSETQ. This CDR3 region has 16 residues. V shed 0 bases and J shed 1 base, with 14 bases lying between them. CDR3 nucleotides: TGCGCCAGCAGCTTGGGTCGCCAGGGGGGATCCTACGAGCAGTACTTC. Translated, it gives CASSLGRQGGSYEQYF. Supplemented by reference TRBV5-1 and TRBJ2-7, the full variable domain reads KAGVTQTPRYLIKTRGQQVTLSCSPISGHRSVSWYQQTPGQGLQFLFEYFSETQRNKGNFPGRFSGRQFSNSRSEMNVSTLELGDSALYLCASSLGRQGGSYEQYFGPGTRLTVT.

This chain links TRBV6-6 with TRBJ2-7, with 11 positions matching TRBD1. This CDR3 is built from 14 residues. Unmatched junction bases numbered 5, after V lost 5 bases and J lost 5 bases. Germline CDR1 is MNHNY and CDR2 is SVGAGI (reference sequence). CDR3 DNA sequence: TGTGCCAGCAGTCCGGGACAGGGGGTCCACGAGCAGTACTTC. Its protein product is CASSPGQGVHEQYF.

This chain connects TRBV11-1 to TRBJ2-1; maybe TRBD1 (6 bases). This CDR3 spans 14 amino acids. Trimming shortened V by 4 bases and J by 3 bases, and 10 bases separated the two germline ends. CDR1 is SGHAT and CDR2 is FQDESV in the germline V gene (reference sequence). CDR3 nucleotide sequence: TGTGCCAGCAGCTACGGACAGTACTACAATGAGCAGTTCTTC. Its protein product is CASSYGQYYNEQFF.

The chain joins TRBV4-2 to TRBJ2-1; 16 nucleotides agree with TRBD2. From germline, CDR1 is LGHNA and CDR2 YNFKEQ. The CDR3 has 19 amino acids. Trimming removed 0 bases from V and 7 bases from J; junction bases left unmatched: 9. DNA of the CDR3: TGTGCCAGCAGCCAAGAGGGACTAGCGGGGGGGGCGTCCCCTAATGAGCAGTTCTTC. Translated, it gives CASSQEGLAGGASPNEQFF.

V is TRBV11-2 and J is TRBJ1-1; weak D call: TRBD1 (5 bases). CDR1 SGHAT and CDR2 FQNNGV come from the germline V gene. Trimming removed 5 bases from V and 11 bases from J, with 18 bases in between. The CDR3 is 13 residues long. In DNA, the CDR3 is TGTGCCAGCAGCCTCCTCGCAGGGCCAGGTGCTTTCTTT. Amino acids: CASSLLAGPGAFF.

V usage is TRBV6-5 and J usage is TRBJ2-3; 9 nucleotides agree with TRBD2. This CDR3 has 11 amino acids. V gave up 5 bases and J gave up 12 bases; unmatched junction bases: 3. Germline-derived CDR1 and CDR2 are MNHEY and SVGAGI. CDR3 residues: CASSAGGAQYF. The CDR3 DNA reads as TGTGCCAGCAGTGCGGGGGGGGCCCAGTATTTT.

The table lists this clone with a few counts. V usage is TRBV29-1 and J usage is TRBJ2-7, with D unclear. The CDR3 is made up of 12 amino acids. V lost 4 bases and J lost 2, with 9 bases in between. Germline V gene sequence: CDR1 SQVTM, CDR2 ANQGSEA. The CDR3 spells CSVAWQTYEQYF. For the CDR3, the DNA is TGCAGCGTTGCTTGGCAGACCTACGAGCAGTACTTC.

The chain recombines TRBV7-3 with TRBJ2-3; 10 nucleotides align to TRBD2. V lost 3 bases, J lost 8 bases, and 5 bases stayed unmatched. The CDR3 spans 14 residues. In germline, CDR1 is SGHTA, CDR2 FQGTGA. CDR3 DNA sequence: TGTGCCAGCAGCTTGGAGCGGGGGGGCGGTACGCAGTATTTT. Its translation: CASSLERGGGTQYF.

The rearrangement links TRBV2 to TRBJ1-4, with D uncertain. The germline gives CDR1 SNHLY, CDR2 FYNNEI. The germline V and J ends were trimmed by 6 bases and 8 bases, with 16 bases remaining between them. The CDR3 runs to 14 residues. The CDR3 loop is CASSLTTVSEKLFF. The CDR3 DNA follows: TGTGCCAGCAGCTTAACGACGGTTAGCGAAAAACTGTTTTTT. Full variable domain (outside the CDR3, taken from reference TRBV2 and TRBJ1-4): EPEVTQTPSHQVTQMGQEVILRCVPISNHLYFYWYRQILGQKVEFLVSFYNNEISEKSEIFDDQFSVERPDGSNFTLKIRSTKLEDSAMYFCASSLTTVSEKLFFGSGTQLSVL.

The chain couples TRBV10-3 to TRBJ1-5; 12 bases align to TRBD1. V lost 6 bases, J lost 5 bases, and 8 bases stayed unmatched. Per germline, CDR1 ENHRY and CDR2 SYGVKD. CDR3 length: 16 residues. CDR3 sequence: CAIRAGTGGLDQPQHF. The CDR3 region has the DNA TGTGCCATCAGGGCCGGGACAGGGGGCTTGGATCAGCCCCAGCATTTT.

This clone came up a few times. The chain has TRBV19 and TRBJ1-2, with a weak D call TRBD1 (6 bases). CDR3 length equals 12 residues. Between the trimmed V and J ends, which lost 10 bases and 8 bases, there was a span of 17 bases. Germline loops: CDR1 LNHDA, CDR2 SQIVND (reference sequence). The DNA of the CDR3 is TGTGCCACCACCGACAGGACGGGGGGCTACACCTTC. Protein: CATTDRTGGYTF.

V and J are TRBV27 and TRBJ2-5; D not resolved. Germline loops: CDR1 MNHEY, CDR2 SMNVEV (reference sequence). Between the trimmed V and J ends, which lost 2 bases and 2 bases, there was a span of 6 bases. The CDR3 runs to 13 residues. The CDR3 bases are TGTGCCAGCAGTTTAGCACAGCAAGAGACCCAGTACTTC. As protein: CASSLAQQETQYF.

This chain links TRBV9 with TRBJ2-1, with 9 nucleotides matching TRBD2. The CDR3 runs 16 residues. Germline V lookup: CDR1 SGDLS, CDR2 YYNGEE. V was pared by 0 bases and J by 9 bases, with 10 bases of the junction left unmatched. The CDR3: CASSVVGGGAVGEQFF. CDR3 DNA sequence: TGTGCCAGCAGCGTAGTCGGCGGGGGGGCCGTAGGTGAGCAGTTCTTC.

This chain connects TRBV5-8 to TRBJ2-5, with D possibly being TRBD1 (6 bases). V was shortened by 4 bases and J by 0 bases, with 16 bases between the two germline ends. Per germline, CDR1 SGHTS and CDR2 YDEGEE. CDR3 length equals 16 residues. Here the CDR3 reads CASSRQTGWYQETQYF. Written as DNA, the CDR3 is TGTGCCAGCAGCAGACAAACAGGGTGGTACCAAGAGACCCAGTACTTC.

This sequence joins TRBV6-1 and TRBJ2-7, with D perhaps TRBD1 (6 bases). The CDR3 is made up of 14 amino acids. The V gene lost 6 bases and the J gene lost 3 bases, with 15 bases spanning the gap. Per the germline V gene, CDR1 is MNHNS and CDR2 is SASEGT. The DNA for the CDR3 is TGTGCCAGCAGGCGGGCAGGGGAGTTCTACGAGCAGTACTTC. Its protein product is CASRRAGEFYEQYF.

V is TRBV6-5 and J is TRBJ2-1; D is possibly TRBD2 (6 bases). Per germline, CDR1 MNHEY and CDR2 SVGAGI. V was shortened by 6 bases and J by 8 bases, with 17 bases between the two germline ends. The CDR3 covers 14 residues. The CDR3 spells CASSPRGTHDEQFF. The CDR3 DNA follows: TGTGCCAGCAGCCCTCGCGGGACCCACGATGAGCAGTTCTTC.